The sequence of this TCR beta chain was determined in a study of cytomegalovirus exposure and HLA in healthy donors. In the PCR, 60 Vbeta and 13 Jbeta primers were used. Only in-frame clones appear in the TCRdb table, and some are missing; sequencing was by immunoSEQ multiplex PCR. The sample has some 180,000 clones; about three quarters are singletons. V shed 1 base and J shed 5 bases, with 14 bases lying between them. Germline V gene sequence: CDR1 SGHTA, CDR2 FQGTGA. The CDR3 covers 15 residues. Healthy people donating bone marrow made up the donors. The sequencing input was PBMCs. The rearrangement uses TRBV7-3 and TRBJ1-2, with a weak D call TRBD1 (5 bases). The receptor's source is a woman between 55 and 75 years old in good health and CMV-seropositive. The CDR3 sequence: CASSLIGAGGYGYTF. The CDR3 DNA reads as TGTGCCAGCAGCTTAATTGGGGCGGGAGGTTATGGCTACACCTTC.